This T cell receptor beta chain was sequenced for a study of T-cell reconstitution after alpha-beta-depleted transplantation in children. Whole-study findings and limits: The study reportedly traced alpha-beta T cells about two months after transplant to several hundred expanded graft clones. Surviving recipient T cells and thymic progenitors produced the high day-60 TCRbeta diversity seen in some patients. One year post-transplant, T-cell counts and diversity were largely derived from T cells produced anew.

This clonotype was detected ten times or more. What it binds is unknown. Unique molecular identifiers were incorporated when the TCRbeta library was constructed. TCRdb ran MiXCR on the PCR reads and lists one entry per CDR3 protein. The profile covers hundreds of thousands of distinct CDR3 sequences, with 13% appearing a single time and approximately 2.1% taken by the ten largest. CDR1 and CDR2 from the germline V gene are MNHEY and SVGAGI. V lost 0 bases to trimming and J lost 4 bases, with 7 bases between them. The CDR3 has 13 residues. The starting material was PBMCs, mostly from graft donor cells, obtained 360 days after TCRalphabeta/CD19-depleted stem cell transplant. This TCR was sampled from a male patient between 5 and 17 years old who had a stem cell transplant for acute myeloid leukemia, so the T cells may come from the graft donor. The V and J genes are TRBV6-5 and TRBJ2-7; no firm D call. The CDR3: CASSYSRSYEQYF. CDR3 coding DNA: TGTGCCAGCAGTTACTCACGGAGTTACGAGCAGTACTTC.